The 19 T cell receptor beta chains below all came from one sample that was sequenced in a study of blood T cell repertoires in COVID-19. TCRdb's copy holds only in-frame clones and misses some; the assay was immunoSEQ multiplex PCR. The top ten clones hold roughly 8.8% of a sample with some 180,000 clones, about 82% of them seen once. Sequenced material: peripheral blood. These receptors were collected from a woman at least 80 years old with COVID-19, enrolled during active disease.

This clone was detected only once. The gene calls are TRBV4-1 and TRBJ1-2; D may be TRBD1 (6 bases). Trimming removed 1 base at V and 8 bases at J, with 17 bases between. This CDR3 region has 15 residues. Germline V gives CDR1 MGHRA, CDR2 YSYEKL. The CDR3 protein is CASSQVLQGLRGYTF. The CDR3 DNA sequence: TGCGCCAGCAGCCAAGTATTACAGGGATTGCGGGGCTACACCTTC.

The V gene is TRBV28, the J gene TRBJ2-1, with 12 bases that match TRBD1. V trimming: 5 bases; J trimming: 10 bases; junction bases outside the gene matches: 15. From germline, CDR1 is MDHEN and CDR2 SYDVKM. This CDR3 is built from 17 residues. CDR3 nucleotide sequence: TGTGCCAGCAGTCCCTACCTCTCCGGGACAGGGGGCATAGAGCAGTTCTTC. This gives the protein CASSPYLSGTGGIEQFF.

The chain combines TRBV20-1 with TRBJ1-1; a possible D gene is TRBD1 (6 bases). The CDR3 runs to 13 residues. The germline V gene has CDR1 DFQATT and CDR2 SNEGSKA (reference sequence). V lost 3 bases to trimming and J lost 0 bases, with 8 bases between them. The CDR3 here is CSASGGVNTEAFF. DNA of the CDR3: TGCAGTGCTAGTGGGGGCGTGAACACTGAAGCTTTCTTT.

CDR3 residues: CASSPRQGHSYNEQFF. DNA of the CDR3: TGTGCCAGCAGCCCCCGACAGGGGCACTCCTACAATGAGCAGTTCTTC. The chain uses TRBV5-6 and TRBJ2-1; 8 bases map to TRBD1. The ends lost 4 bases at V and 0 bases at J; junction bases unmatched: 6. Germline V gene sequence: CDR1 SGHDT, CDR2 YYEEEE. This CDR3 spans 16 amino acids.

The DNA for the CDR3 is TGCGCCAGCAGCTTGCCCGGCTCTGGAAACACCATATATTTT. Residues: CASSLPGSGNTIYF. The rearrangement uses TRBV5-1 and TRBJ1-3, with no clear D. This CDR3 spans 14 amino acids. Trimming removed 1 base from V and 0 bases from J, with 5 bases in between. Germline V gives CDR1 SGHRS, CDR2 YFSETQ.

This rearrangement joins TRBV5-1 to TRBJ1-4; D possibly corresponds to TRBD1 (5 bases). The CDR3 contains 18 residues. Germline CDR1 is SGHRS and CDR2 is YFSETQ. With 6 bases removed from V and 0 bases from J, the gap between germline ends came to 21 bases. The CDR3 nucleotides are TGCGCCAGCACGAGGAATCCTGGGGGGGTTACAACTAATGAAAAACTGTTTTTT. This gives the protein CASTRNPGGVTTNEKLFF.

This chain joins TRBV19 and TRBJ2-2; 16 nucleotides match TRBD2. CDR3 size: 19 residues. Germline trimming cut 6 bases from V and 3 bases from J; bases unmatched to any gene: 10. The germline gives CDR1 LNHDA, CDR2 SQIVND (reference sequence). CDR3: CASSTSGLAGGIDTGELFF. Written as DNA, the CDR3 is TGTGCCAGTAGCACCTCGGGACTAGCGGGAGGGATTGACACCGGGGAGCTGTTTTTT.

As concerns this clone: At one end the junction does not follow the germline gene, possibly because of a read error. The chain couples TRBV6-5 to TRBJ1-6; D unclear. This CDR3 contains 15 residues. Germline CDR1 reads MNHEY; CDR2 reads SVGAGI. The CDR3 region has the DNA TGTGCCAGCATTTACGCCGGGAAGACTAATTCACCCCTCCACTTT. Protein product: CASIYAGKTNSPLHF.

The chain combines TRBV6-5 with TRBJ1-5, with D possibly TRBD1 on 5 matching bases. Trimming left V 11 bases short and J 5 bases short, with 16 bases between. CDR1 is MNHEY, CDR2 SVGAGI, per germline. The CDR3 spans 13 residues. The CDR3 DNA reads TGTGCCGTCCGGGGGGGTCTCCATCAGCCCCAGCATTTT. Protein product: CAVRGGLHQPQHF.

J is TRBJ1-5 and V is TRBV5-1; tentatively, D is TRBD1 (6 bases). The V and J ends lost 2 bases and 5 bases respectively, with 11 bases between them. The CDR3 totals 14 residues. CDR1 is SGHRS, CDR2 YFSETQ, per germline. The CDR3 nucleotides are TGCGCCAGCAGCTTTGGGACAACCGATCAGCCCCAGCATTTT. Residues: CASSFGTTDQPQHF.

The chain recombines TRBV10-3 with TRBJ2-5, with TRBD2 identical over 11 bases. This CDR3 is 16 amino acids long. V trimming: 3 bases; J trimming: 2 bases; junction bases outside the gene matches: 5. Germline loops: CDR1 ENHRY, CDR2 SYGVKD. CDR3: CAISESLAGVQETQYF. The CDR3 DNA reads TGTGCCATCAGTGAATCACTAGCGGGGGTGCAAGAGACCCAGTACTTC.

The gene calls are TRBV28 and TRBJ1-6, with 7 positions matching TRBD1. The CDR3 is 14 amino acids. Per the germline V gene, CDR1 is MDHEN and CDR2 is SYDVKM. J gave up 12 bases and V 6 bases, and 11 bases lay outside the gene matches. CDR3: CASSRTVQGVPLHF. CDR3 in DNA: TGTGCCAGCAGCCGGACAGTCCAGGGGGTACCCCTCCACTTT.

V gene TRBV27 combines with J gene TRBJ1-1, with TRBD1 as a possible D gene (5 bases). Between the trimmed V and J ends, which lost 5 bases and 3 bases, there was a span of 16 bases. The CDR3 is made up of 15 amino acids. Germline V gives CDR1 MNHEY, CDR2 SMNVEV (reference sequence). The CDR3 DNA reads as TGTGCCAGCAGTCGATGGGGGGGGAAGGACACTGAAGCTTTCTTT. Translating it yields CASSRWGGKDTEAFF.

The table lists this clone with a count of one. The chain joins TRBV10-1 to TRBJ1-1; D not resolved. The CDR3 is 14 amino acids. Germline values: CDR1 WNHNN, CDR2 SYGVQD (reference sequence). V was clipped by 0 bases and J by 2 bases, with 7 bases between them. The CDR3, as DNA: TGCGCCAGCAGTGAGTCCCCTGGCAACACTGAAGCTTTCTTT. As protein: CASSESPGNTEAFF.

The rearrangement uses TRBV6-5 and TRBJ2-1; perhaps TRBD2 as D (6 bases). The ends were cut back, 6 bases at V and 2 bases at J, with 14 bases in the middle. The CDR3 is made up of 15 amino acids. Germline V gene data show CDR1 as MNHEY and CDR2 as SVGAGI. The CDR3 loop is CASSYDWGAYNEQFF. The CDR3 DNA reads as TGTGCCAGCAGCTACGACTGGGGGGCCTACAATGAGCAGTTCTTC.

This clone was picked up many times. The V and J genes are TRBV29-1 and TRBJ1-1; a possible D gene is TRBD1 (6 bases). Trimming shortened V by 8 bases and J by 0 bases, and 16 bases separated the two germline ends. CDR1 and CDR2 from the germline V gene are SQVTM and ANQGSEA. This CDR3 contains 14 residues. The CDR3 region has the DNA TGCAGCACCTCGGGGGGACAATTGAACACTGAAGCTTTCTTT. Amino acid sequence: CSTSGGQLNTEAFF.

This chain uses TRBV5-4 with TRBJ1-2; perhaps TRBD1 as D (6 bases). Per germline, CDR1 SGHNT and CDR2 YYREEE (reference sequence). CDR3 length: 13 amino acids. With 1 base removed from V and 4 bases from J, the gap between germline ends came to 8 bases. The chain's CDR3 is CASSLTGSYGYTF. CDR3 nucleotide sequence: TGTGCCAGCAGCTTGACAGGGAGCTATGGCTACACCTTC.

This clone was counted a few times. CDR3 nucleotide sequence: TGTGCCAGTAGTCCAGGGGACACCACAACGGAAGGCTACACCTTC. It is translated as CASSPGDTTTEGYTF. The chain uses TRBV19 and TRBJ1-2; possibly TRBD1 for D (6 bases). The V gene lost 5 bases and the J gene lost 8 bases, with 21 bases spanning the gap. The CDR3 has 15 amino acids. CDR1 and CDR2 (germline): LNHDA, SQIVND (reference sequence).

The rearrangement uses TRBV7-2 and TRBJ2-7; D remains ambiguous. V lost 1 base, J lost 6 bases, and 4 bases lay in between. From germline, CDR1 is SGHTA and CDR2 FQGNSA. This CDR3 has 11 amino acids. This CDR3 reads CASSLVAEQYF. CDR3 nucleotide sequence: TGTGCCAGCAGCTTAGTGGCCGAGCAGTACTTC.